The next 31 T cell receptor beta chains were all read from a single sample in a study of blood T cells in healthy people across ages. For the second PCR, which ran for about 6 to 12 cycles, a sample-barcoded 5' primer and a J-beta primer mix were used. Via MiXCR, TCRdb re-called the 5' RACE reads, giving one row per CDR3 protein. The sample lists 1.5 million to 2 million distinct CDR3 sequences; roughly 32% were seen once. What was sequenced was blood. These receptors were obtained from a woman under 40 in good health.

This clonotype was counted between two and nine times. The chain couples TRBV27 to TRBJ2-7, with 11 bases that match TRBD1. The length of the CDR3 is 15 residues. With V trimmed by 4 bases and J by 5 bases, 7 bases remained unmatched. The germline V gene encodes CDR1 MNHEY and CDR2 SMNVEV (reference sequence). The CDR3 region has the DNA TGTGCCAGCAGTTCCTACGGACAGGGGGCCCACGAGCAGTACTTC. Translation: CASSSYGQGAHEQYF.

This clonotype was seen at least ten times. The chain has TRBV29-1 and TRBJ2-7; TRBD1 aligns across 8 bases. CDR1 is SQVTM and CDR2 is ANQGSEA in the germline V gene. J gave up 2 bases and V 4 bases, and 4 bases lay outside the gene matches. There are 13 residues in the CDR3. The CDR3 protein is CSVGTGKAYEQYF. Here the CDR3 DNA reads TGCAGCGTTGGGACAGGGAAGGCCTACGAGCAGTACTTC.

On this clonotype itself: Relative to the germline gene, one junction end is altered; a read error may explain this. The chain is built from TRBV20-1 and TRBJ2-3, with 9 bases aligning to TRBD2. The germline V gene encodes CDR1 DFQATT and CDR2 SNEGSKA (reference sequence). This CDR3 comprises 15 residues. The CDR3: CSARGGRGFTDTQYF. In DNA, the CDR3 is TGCAGTGCAAGAGGCGGGAGGGGTTTCACAGATACGCAGTATTTT.

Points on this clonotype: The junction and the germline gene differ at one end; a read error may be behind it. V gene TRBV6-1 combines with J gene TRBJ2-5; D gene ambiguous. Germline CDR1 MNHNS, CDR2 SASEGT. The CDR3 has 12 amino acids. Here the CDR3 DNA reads TGTACCAGCAGTGAATGGTTGGAGACCCAGTACTTC. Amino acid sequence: CTSSEWLETQYF.

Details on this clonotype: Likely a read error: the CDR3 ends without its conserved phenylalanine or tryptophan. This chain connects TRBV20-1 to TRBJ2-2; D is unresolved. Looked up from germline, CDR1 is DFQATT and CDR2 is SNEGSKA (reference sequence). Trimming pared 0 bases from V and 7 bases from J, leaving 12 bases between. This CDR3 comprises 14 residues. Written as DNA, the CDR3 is TGCAGTGCTAGAGATCGGGCTAGAAGCGGGGAGCTGTTTTGT. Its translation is CSARDRARSGELFC.

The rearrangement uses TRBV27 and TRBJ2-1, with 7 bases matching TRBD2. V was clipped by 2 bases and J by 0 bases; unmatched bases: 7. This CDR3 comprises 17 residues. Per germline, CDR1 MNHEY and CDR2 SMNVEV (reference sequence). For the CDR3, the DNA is TGTGCCAGCAGTTTACCAGAGACTAGCCCCTCCTACAATGAGCAGTTCTTC. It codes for CASSLPETSPSYNEQFF.

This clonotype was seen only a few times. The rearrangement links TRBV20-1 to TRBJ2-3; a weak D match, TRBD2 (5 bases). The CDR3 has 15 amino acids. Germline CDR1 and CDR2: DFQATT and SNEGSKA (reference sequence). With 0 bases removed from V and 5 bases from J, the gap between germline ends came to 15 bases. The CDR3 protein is CSARDRRRMGDTQYF. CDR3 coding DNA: TGCAGTGCTAGAGATAGGAGGCGAATGGGAGATACGCAGTATTTT.

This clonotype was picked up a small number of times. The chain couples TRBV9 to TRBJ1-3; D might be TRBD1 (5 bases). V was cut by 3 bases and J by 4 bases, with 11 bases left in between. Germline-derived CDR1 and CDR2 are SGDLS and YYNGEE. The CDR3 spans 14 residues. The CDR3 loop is CASSGDRKGNTIYF. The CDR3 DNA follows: TGTGCCAGCAGCGGAGACAGAAAAGGAAACACCATATATTTT. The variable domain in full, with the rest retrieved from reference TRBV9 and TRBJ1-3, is DSGVTQTPKHLITATGQRVTLRCSPRSGDLSVYWYQQSLDQGLQFLIQYYNGEERAKGNILERFSAQQFPDLHSELNLSSLELGDSALYFCASSGDRKGNTIYFGEGSWLTVV.

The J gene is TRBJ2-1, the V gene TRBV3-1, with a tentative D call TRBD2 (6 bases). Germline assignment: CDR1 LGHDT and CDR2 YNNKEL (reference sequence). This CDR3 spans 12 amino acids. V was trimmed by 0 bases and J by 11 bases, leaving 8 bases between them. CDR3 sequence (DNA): TGTGCCAGCAGCCAAGATCTAGCGAAGCAGTTCTTC. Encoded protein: CASSQDLAKQFF.

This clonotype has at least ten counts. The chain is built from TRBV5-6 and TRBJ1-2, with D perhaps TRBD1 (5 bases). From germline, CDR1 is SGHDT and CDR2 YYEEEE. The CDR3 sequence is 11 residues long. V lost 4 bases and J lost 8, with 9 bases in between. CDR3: CASSRRDGYTF. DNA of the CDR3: TGTGCCAGCAGCCGAAGGGACGGCTACACCTTC. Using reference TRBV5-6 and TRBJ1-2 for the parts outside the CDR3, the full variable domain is DAGVTQSPTHLIKTRGQQVTLRCSPKSGHDTVSWYQQALGQGPQFIFQYYEEEERQRGNFPDRFSGHQFPNYSSELNVNALLLGDSALYLCASSRRDGYTFGSGTRLTVV.

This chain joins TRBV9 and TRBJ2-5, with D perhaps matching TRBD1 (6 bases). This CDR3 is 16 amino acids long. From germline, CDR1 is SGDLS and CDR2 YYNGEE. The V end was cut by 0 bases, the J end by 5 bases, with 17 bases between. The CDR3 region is CASSVAGQGRTETQYF. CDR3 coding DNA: TGTGCCAGCAGCGTAGCGGGGCAGGGGCGGACGGAGACCCAGTACTTC.

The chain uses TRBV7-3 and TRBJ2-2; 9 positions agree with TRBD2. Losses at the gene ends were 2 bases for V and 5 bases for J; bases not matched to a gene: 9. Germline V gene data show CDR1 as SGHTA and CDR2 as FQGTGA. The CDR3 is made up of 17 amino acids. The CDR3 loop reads CASSLFRGGAGTGELFF. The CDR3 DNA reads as TGTGCCAGCAGCTTATTTCGCGGGGGGGCCGGAACCGGGGAGCTGTTTTTT.

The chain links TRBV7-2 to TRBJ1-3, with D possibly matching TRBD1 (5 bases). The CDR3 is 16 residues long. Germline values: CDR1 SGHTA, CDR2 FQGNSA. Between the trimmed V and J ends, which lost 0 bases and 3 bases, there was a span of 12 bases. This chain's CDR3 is CASSLAGTTNGNTIYF. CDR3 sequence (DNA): TGTGCCAGCAGCTTAGCGGGGACTACCAATGGAAACACCATATATTTT.

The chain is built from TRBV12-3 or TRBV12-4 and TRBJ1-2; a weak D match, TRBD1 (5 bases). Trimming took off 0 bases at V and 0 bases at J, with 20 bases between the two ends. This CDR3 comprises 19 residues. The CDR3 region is CASSLAPGEGRGANYGYTF. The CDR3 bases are TGTGCCAGCAGTTTAGCGCCGGGTGAGGGACGCGGGGCTAACTATGGCTACACCTTC.

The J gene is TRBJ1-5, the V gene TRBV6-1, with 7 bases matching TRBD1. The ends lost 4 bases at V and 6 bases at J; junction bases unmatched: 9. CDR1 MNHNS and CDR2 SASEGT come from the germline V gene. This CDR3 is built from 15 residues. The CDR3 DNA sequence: TGTGCCAGCAGTGGAGACGACAGGGAAGGTCAGCCCCAGCATTTT. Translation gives CASSGDDREGQPQHF.

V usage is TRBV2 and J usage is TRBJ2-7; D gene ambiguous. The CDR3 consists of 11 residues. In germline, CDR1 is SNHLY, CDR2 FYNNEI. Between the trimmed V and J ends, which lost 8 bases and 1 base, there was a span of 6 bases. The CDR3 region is CASVESYEQYF. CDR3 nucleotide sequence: TGTGCCAGCGTAGAGTCCTACGAGCAGTACTTC.

CDR3 sequence: CASSFGPIGEQYF. CDR3 DNA sequence: TGTGCCAGCAGCTTCGGACCAATCGGCGAGCAGTACTTC. The rearrangement joins TRBV5-6 to TRBJ2-5; D remains unclear. The tail of the sequence fits TRBJ2-7 better, so the J call may be wrong. The CDR3 is 13 residues long. Per the germline V gene, CDR1 is SGHDT and CDR2 is YYEEEE.

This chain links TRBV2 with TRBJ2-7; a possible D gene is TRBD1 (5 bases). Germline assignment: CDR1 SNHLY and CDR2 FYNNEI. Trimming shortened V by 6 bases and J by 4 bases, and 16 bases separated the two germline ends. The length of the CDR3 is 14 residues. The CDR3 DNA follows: TGTGCCAGCAGACGAGGCAGGGAATCTTACGAGCAGTACTTC. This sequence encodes CASRRGRESYEQYF.

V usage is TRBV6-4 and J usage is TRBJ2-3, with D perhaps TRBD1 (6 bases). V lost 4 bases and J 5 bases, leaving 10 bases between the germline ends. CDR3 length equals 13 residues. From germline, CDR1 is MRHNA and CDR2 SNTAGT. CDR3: CASSAGGIDTQYF. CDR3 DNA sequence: TGTGCCAGCAGTGCTGGGGGCATAGATACGCAGTATTTT.

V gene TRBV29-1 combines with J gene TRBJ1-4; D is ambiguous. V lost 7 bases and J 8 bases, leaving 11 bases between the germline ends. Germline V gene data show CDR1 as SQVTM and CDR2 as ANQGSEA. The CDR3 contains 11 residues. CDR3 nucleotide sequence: TGCAGCGCCTATACGGGCGAAAAACTGTTTTTT. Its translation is CSAYTGEKLFF.

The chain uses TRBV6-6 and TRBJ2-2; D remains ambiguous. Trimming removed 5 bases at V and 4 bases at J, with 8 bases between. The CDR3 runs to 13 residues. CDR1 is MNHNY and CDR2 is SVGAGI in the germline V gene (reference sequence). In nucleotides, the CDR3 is TGTGCCAGCAGTCCCCCCAGCACCGGGGAGCTGTTTTTT. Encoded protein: CASSPPSTGELFF.

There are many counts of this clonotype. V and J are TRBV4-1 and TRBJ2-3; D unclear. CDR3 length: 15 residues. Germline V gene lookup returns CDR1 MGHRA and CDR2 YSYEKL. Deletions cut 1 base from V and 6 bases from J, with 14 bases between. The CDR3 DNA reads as TGCGCCAGCAGCCAAGCGGATGAGTCCCCGGATACGCAGTATTTT. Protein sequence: CASSQADESPDTQYF.

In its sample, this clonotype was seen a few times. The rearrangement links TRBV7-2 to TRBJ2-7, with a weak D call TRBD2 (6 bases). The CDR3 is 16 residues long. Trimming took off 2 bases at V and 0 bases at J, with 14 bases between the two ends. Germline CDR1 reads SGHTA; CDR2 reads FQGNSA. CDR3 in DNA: TGTGCCAGCAGCTTAAGGCGGGGCCACTCCTCCTACGAGCAGTACTTC. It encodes CASSLRRGHSSYEQYF. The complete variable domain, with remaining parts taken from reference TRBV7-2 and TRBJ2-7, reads GAGVSQSPSNKVTEKGKDVELRCDPISGHTALYWYRQSLGQGLEFLIYFQGNSAPDKSGLPSDRFSAERTGGSVSTLTIQRTQQEDSAVYLCASSLRRGHSSYEQYFGPGTRLTVT.

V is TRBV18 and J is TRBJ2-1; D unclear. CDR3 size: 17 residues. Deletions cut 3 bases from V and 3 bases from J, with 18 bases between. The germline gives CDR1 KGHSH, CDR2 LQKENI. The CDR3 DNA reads TGTGCCAGCTCACCTATCCCTCGAAGCCAGGTCTACAATGAGCAGTTCTTC. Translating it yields CASSPIPRSQVYNEQFF.

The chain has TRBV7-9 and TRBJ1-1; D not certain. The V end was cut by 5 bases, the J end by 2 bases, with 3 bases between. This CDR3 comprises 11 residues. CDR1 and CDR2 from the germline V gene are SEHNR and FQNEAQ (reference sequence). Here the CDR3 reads CASSGNTEAFF. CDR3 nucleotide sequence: TGTGCCAGCAGCGGTAACACTGAAGCTTTCTTT.

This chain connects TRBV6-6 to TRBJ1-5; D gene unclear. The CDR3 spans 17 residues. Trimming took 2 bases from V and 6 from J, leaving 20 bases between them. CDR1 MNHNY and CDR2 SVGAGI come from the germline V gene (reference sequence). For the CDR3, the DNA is TGTGCCAGCAGTTACGGCCCCGGGGTGCGGGATGCTCAGCCCCAGCATTTT. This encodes CASSYGPGVRDAQPQHF.

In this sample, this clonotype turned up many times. The CDR3 here is CSASPDRAHEQYF. The CDR3 nucleotides read TGCAGTGCAAGCCCCGACAGGGCCCACGAGCAGTACTTC. The rearrangement joins TRBV20-1 to TRBJ2-7, with 7 bases matching TRBD1. Per the germline V gene, CDR1 is DFQATT and CDR2 is SNEGSKA (reference sequence). The CDR3 covers 13 residues. With V trimmed by 6 bases and J by 5 bases, 10 bases remained unmatched.

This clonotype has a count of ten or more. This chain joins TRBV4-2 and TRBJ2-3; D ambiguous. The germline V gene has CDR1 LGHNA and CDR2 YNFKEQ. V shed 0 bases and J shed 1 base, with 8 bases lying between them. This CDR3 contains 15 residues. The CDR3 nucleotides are TGTGCCAGCAGCCAAGATTTTCGGGGCACAGATACGCAGTATTTT. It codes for CASSQDFRGTDTQYF.

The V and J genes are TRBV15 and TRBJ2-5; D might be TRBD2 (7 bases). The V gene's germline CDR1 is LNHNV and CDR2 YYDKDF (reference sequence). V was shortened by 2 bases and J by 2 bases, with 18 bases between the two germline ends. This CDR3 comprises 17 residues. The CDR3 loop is CATSRLPRGGEQETQYF. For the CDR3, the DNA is TGTGCCACCAGCAGACTACCAAGGGGGGGCGAGCAAGAGACCCAGTACTTC. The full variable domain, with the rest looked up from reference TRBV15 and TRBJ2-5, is DAMVIQNPRYQVTQFGKPVTLSCSQTLNHNVMYWYQQKSSQAPKLLFHYYDKDFNNEADTPDNFQSRRPNTSFCFLDIRSPGLGDTAMYLCATSRLPRGGEQETQYFGPGTRLLVL.

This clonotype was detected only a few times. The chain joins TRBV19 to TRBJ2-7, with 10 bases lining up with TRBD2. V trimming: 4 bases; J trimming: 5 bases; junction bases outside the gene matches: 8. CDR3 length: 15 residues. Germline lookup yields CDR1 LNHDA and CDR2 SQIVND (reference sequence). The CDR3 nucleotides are TGTGCCAGTAGTACTCTAGCGGGAGTTTTCGACGAGCAGTACTTC. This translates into CASSTLAGVFDEQYF.

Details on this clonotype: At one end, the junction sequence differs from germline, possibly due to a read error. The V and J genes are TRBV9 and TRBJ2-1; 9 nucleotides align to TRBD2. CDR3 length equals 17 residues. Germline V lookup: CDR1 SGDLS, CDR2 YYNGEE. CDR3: CASSAHPSGTVYNGQFF. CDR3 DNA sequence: TGTGCCAGCAGCGCCCACCCTAGCGGGACCGTTTACAATGGGCAGTTCTTC.